The 32 T cell receptor beta chains in this list originate from one sample, sequenced in a study of T cell changes during pregnancy in multiple sclerosis. Clones were sequenced by immunoSEQ multiplex PCR, and TCRdb holds only the in-frame ones, with some missing. Among about 56,000 clones listed, over 75% were seen once. Sample: peripheral blood, taken in the first trimester of pregnancy. The receptors originated from a female donor in good health, enrolled as a control in a pregnancy study.

This chain connects TRBV19 to TRBJ1-5, with 9 bases fitting TRBD1. With 8 bases clipped from V and 6 bases from J, the junction kept 11 bases outside the gene matches. This CDR3 is 15 amino acids long. Germline CDR1 and CDR2: LNHDA and SQIVND (reference sequence). The CDR3, as DNA: TGTGCCAGTTCCCCCAAACAGGGGGCCGCTCAGCCCCAGCATTTT. Residues: CASSPKQGAAQPQHF.

The V and J genes are TRBV7-2 and TRBJ2-1; D unresolved. V lost 2 bases to trimming and J lost 7 bases, with 21 bases between them. CDR1 is SGHTA and CDR2 is FQGNSA in the germline V gene. This CDR3 contains 17 residues. CDR3 region: CASSLQNPFSTVNEQFF. The CDR3 bases are TGTGCCAGCAGCTTACAAAATCCCTTTTCTACAGTGAATGAGCAGTTCTTC.

The chain combines TRBV14 with TRBJ2-7; 8 bases are shared with TRBD1. With 5 bases clipped from V and 3 bases from J, the junction kept 6 bases outside the gene matches. The CDR3 extends over 14 amino acids. CDR1 and CDR2 from the germline V gene are SGHDN and FVKESK. As DNA, the CDR3 is TGTGCCAGCAGCACTACTGGGACAGGCTACGAGCAGTACTTC. Translating gives CASSTTGTGYEQYF.

V and J are TRBV9 and TRBJ1-2; TRBD1 matches 8 bases. Looked up from germline, CDR1 is SGDLS and CDR2 is YYNGEE. CDR3 length equals 13 residues. Trimming cost V 3 bases and J 6 bases; bases outside gene matches: 4. Here the CDR3 reads CASSGDRGHGYTF. The CDR3 bases are TGTGCCAGCAGCGGCGACAGGGGCCATGGCTACACCTTC.

This rearrangement joins TRBV28 to TRBJ2-7, with D uncertain. The germline gives CDR1 MDHEN, CDR2 SYDVKM. The CDR3 is 13 amino acids. The ends were cut back, 6 bases at V and 3 bases at J, with 12 bases in the middle. The CDR3 nucleotides are TGTGCCAGCAGCAAGACAACCTACTACGAGCAGTACTTC. Translated, it gives CASSKTTYYEQYF.

V gene TRBV4-1 combines with J gene TRBJ2-1; TRBD1 aligns across 9 bases. The length of the CDR3 is 16 residues. V was clipped by 0 bases and J by 9 bases; unmatched bases: 9. Germline values: CDR1 MGHRA, CDR2 YSYEKL. The CDR3 loop reads CASSQDIGTGRFEQFF. The CDR3 nucleotides are TGCGCCAGCAGCCAAGATATTGGGACAGGGAGGTTTGAGCAGTTCTTC.

This clone was found once. The chain carries TRBV7-2 and TRBJ2-2; D might be TRBD2 (5 bases). The germline V gene encodes CDR1 SGHTA and CDR2 FQGNSA. CDR3 length: 17 amino acids. V lost 4 bases and J lost 4, with 19 bases in between. The CDR3 here is CASSSRASGSVTGELFF. The CDR3 DNA follows: TGTGCCAGCAGCTCACGGGCGAGCGGCTCCGTCACCGGGGAGCTGTTTTTT.

This sequence joins TRBV4-1 and TRBJ1-6; 7 bases fit TRBD1. CDR3 length equals 16 residues. CDR1 is MGHRA and CDR2 is YSYEKL in the germline V gene. The trim removed 1 base at V and 3 bases at J, leaving 3 bases unmatched. The CDR3 reads CASSQGGQVYNSPLHF. CDR3 coding DNA: TGCGCCAGCAGCCAAGGTGGACAGGTCTATAATTCACCCCTCCACTTT.

The genes are TRBV5-1 and TRBJ2-4; a weak D match, TRBD2 (5 bases). Between the trimmed V and J ends, which lost 2 bases and 7 bases, there was a span of 10 bases. The CDR3 is 13 residues long. CDR1 SGHRS and CDR2 YFSETQ come from the germline V gene. In DNA, the CDR3 is TGCGCCAGCAGCTTTGGGCCGGGGAACATTCAGTACTTC. Its translation: CASSFGPGNIQYF. The full variable domain, with the rest looked up from reference TRBV5-1 and TRBJ2-4, is KAGVTQTPRYLIKTRGQQVTLSCSPISGHRSVSWYQQTPGQGLQFLFEYFSETQRNKGNFPGRFSGRQFSNSRSEMNVSTLELGDSALYLCASSFGPGNIQYFGAGTRLSVL.

CDR3 sequence reads: CASSSGLAGYNEQFF. The CDR3 coding sequence is TGTGCCAGCAGCTCAGGACTAGCGGGCTACAATGAGCAGTTCTTC. The chain carries TRBV7-2 and TRBJ2-1, with 11 bases matching TRBD2. Germline assignment: CDR1 SGHTA and CDR2 FQGNSA. V lost 4 bases, J lost 3 bases, and 2 bases stayed unmatched. This CDR3 is 15 amino acids long. The full variable domain, completed using reference TRBV7-2 and TRBJ2-1, is GAGVSQSPSNKVTEKGKDVELRCDPISGHTALYWYRQSLGQGLEFLIYFQGNSAPDKSGLPSDRFSAERTGGSVSTLTIQRTQQEDSAVYLCASSSGLAGYNEQFFGPGTRLTVL.

This chain joins TRBV7-9 and TRBJ2-7; the D gene is possibly TRBD2 (5 bases). Germline loops: CDR1 SEHNR, CDR2 FQNEAQ (reference sequence). V lost 7 bases and J 1 base, leaving 8 bases between the germline ends. The length of the CDR3 is 12 residues. CDR3 sequence reads: CASTRESYEQYF. The CDR3 coding sequence is TGTGCCAGCACGAGGGAATCCTACGAGCAGTACTTC.

This sequence joins TRBV5-5 and TRBJ2-5; possibly TRBD2 for D (6 bases). From germline, CDR1 is SGHKS and CDR2 YYEKEE (reference sequence). V dropped 1 base and J dropped 0 bases, with 7 bases sitting between them. The CDR3 runs to 14 residues. The CDR3 sequence: CASSLRGNQETQYF. The CDR3 DNA follows: TGTGCCAGCAGCTTGCGGGGGAACCAAGAGACCCAGTACTTC.

The chain uses TRBV5-8 and TRBJ1-6; 9 nucleotides match TRBD1. V lost 0 bases to trimming and J lost 5 bases; unmatched junction nucleotides: 3. Per germline, CDR1 SGHTS and CDR2 YDEGEE. This CDR3 is built from 16 residues. The CDR3 reads CASSLDWDRDNSPLHF. The CDR3 DNA reads TGTGCCAGCAGCTTGGACTGGGACAGGGATAATTCACCCCTCCACTTT.

The CDR3, as DNA: TGCGCCAGCAGCCGGACAGGTTCAAGCTCTGGAAACACCATATATTTT. It yields the protein CASSRTGSSSGNTIYF. This chain links TRBV5-1 with TRBJ1-3; 7 nucleotides match TRBD1. Germline values: CDR1 SGHRS, CDR2 YFSETQ. Germline trimming cut 4 bases from V and 0 bases from J; bases unmatched to any gene: 7. This CDR3 contains 16 residues. The entire variable domain, with the rest obtained from reference TRBV5-1 and TRBJ1-3, is as follows: KAGVTQTPRYLIKTRGQQVTLSCSPISGHRSVSWYQQTPGQGLQFLFEYFSETQRNKGNFPGRFSGRQFSNSRSEMNVSTLELGDSALYLCASSRTGSSSGNTIYFGEGSWLTVV.

The V call is TRBV18, the J call TRBJ2-1; 13 bases agree with TRBD2. J gave up 10 bases and V 4 bases, and 4 bases lay outside the gene matches. Per the germline V gene, CDR1 is KGHSH and CDR2 is LQKENI. The CDR3 has 14 residues. CDR3: CASSRGLAGDEQFF. The CDR3 DNA follows: TGTGCCAGCTCACGCGGACTAGCGGGAGACGAGCAGTTCTTC.

The chain has TRBV28 and TRBJ2-1; 7 positions match TRBD2. The germline V gene encodes CDR1 MDHEN and CDR2 SYDVKM. The CDR3 extends over 19 amino acids. Losses at the gene ends were 9 bases for V and 0 bases for J; bases not matched to a gene: 20. CDR3 in DNA: TGTGCCAGTGGGGGTACTAGCGCTTCCCCACAGAGCTCCTACAATGAGCAGTTCTTC. It encodes CASGGTSASPQSSYNEQFF.

The V call is TRBV9, the J call TRBJ1-1, with 7 bases identical to TRBD1. This CDR3 is built from 15 residues. Germline-derived CDR1 and CDR2 are SGDLS and YYNGEE. J was trimmed by 2 bases and V by 4 bases; bases with no gene match: 8. CDR3 loop: CASSLEGTANTEAFF. The CDR3 DNA sequence: TGTGCCAGCAGCCTCGAAGGGACAGCCAACACTGAAGCTTTCTTT.

The chain combines TRBV29-1 with TRBJ2-7; possibly TRBD1 for D (6 bases). The germline CDR1 and CDR2 sequences are SQVTM and ANQGSEA. V lost 1 base, J lost 4 bases, and 17 bases lay in between. The CDR3 has 15 amino acids. This CDR3 is CSVEVGRGLRYEQYF. In DNA form, the CDR3 reads TGCAGCGTTGAAGTAGGCAGGGGTTTAAGATACGAGCAGTACTTC.

This chain links TRBV10-3 with TRBJ1-1; no reliable D call. V shed 4 bases and J shed 2 bases, with 20 bases lying between them. Germline-derived CDR1 and CDR2 are ENHRY and SYGVKD. The CDR3 consists of 17 residues. The CDR3 here is CAISATLPQTGNTEAFF. The CDR3, as DNA: TGTGCCATCAGTGCGACCCTGCCGCAGACGGGAAACACTGAAGCTTTCTTT.

The rearrangement joins TRBV4-1 to TRBJ2-1; 12 bases are a match to TRBD2. After removal of 6 bases from V and 4 bases from J, the junction contained 4 bases not matched to a gene. The CDR3 loop spans 15 amino acids. In germline, CDR1 is MGHRA, CDR2 YSYEKL. CDR3 nucleotide sequence: TGCGCCAGCAGTCTAACTAGCGGGGGGTACAATGAGCAGTTCTTC. This translates into CASSLTSGGYNEQFF.

The V call is TRBV7-6, the J call TRBJ2-2; maybe TRBD2 (5 bases). The CDR3 is 13 residues long. V lost 11 bases and J 3 bases, leaving 13 bases between the germline ends. Germline V gene sequence: CDR1 SGHVS, CDR2 FNYEAQ. The CDR3 coding sequence is TGTGCCCGCCAGGCGGGTCACACCGGGGAGCTGTTTTTT. Translation: CARQAGHTGELFF.

The rearrangement joins TRBV4-1 to TRBJ1-5; 10 bases are shared with TRBD1. After removal of 0 bases from V and 0 bases from J, the junction contained 2 bases not matched to a gene. The germline V gene encodes CDR1 MGHRA and CDR2 YSYEKL. CDR3 size: 17 residues. The CDR3 is CASSQEGTGVSNQPQHF. In nucleotides, the CDR3 is TGCGCCAGCAGCCAAGAAGGGACAGGGGTTAGCAATCAGCCCCAGCATTTT.

The rearrangement uses TRBV11-3 and TRBJ2-7; D is unclear. This CDR3 has 14 residues. Trimming cost V 0 bases and J 6 bases, with 12 bases left between them. CDR1 SGHNT and CDR2 YENEEA come from the germline V gene. The CDR3 DNA sequence: TGTGCCAGCAGCTTAGATAAGGCAGGTGCCGAGCAGTACTTC. This translates into CASSLDKAGAEQYF.

V gene TRBV2 combines with J gene TRBJ2-2, with D possibly TRBD1 on 6 matching bases. V dropped 4 bases and J dropped 6 bases, with 15 bases sitting between them. The germline V gene encodes CDR1 SNHLY and CDR2 FYNNEI. There are 15 residues in the CDR3. Written as DNA, the CDR3 is TGTGCCAGCAGTGTAAGACAGGCGCTCGCCGGGGAGCTGTTTTTT. As protein: CASSVRQALAGELFF.

Regarding this clone: One end of the junction fails to match germline, which may point to a read error. V is TRBV7-7 and J is TRBJ2-6; the match to TRBD1 covers 8 bases. Germline values: CDR1 SSHAT, CDR2 FNYEAQ (reference sequence). The CDR3 contains 18 residues. CDR3 sequence reads: CASSPRTGPISGANVLTF. CDR3 bases: TGTGCTAGCAGCCCCAGGACAGGGCCGATAAGCGGGGCCAACGTCCTGACTTTC.

This clone was seen a single time. This chain connects TRBV28 to TRBJ1-1; 9 nucleotides align to TRBD1. CDR3 length: 14 amino acids. CDR1 is MDHEN, CDR2 SYDVKM, per germline. The junction had 5 bases not matched to a gene; V was cut back by 6 bases and J by 3 bases. Here the CDR3 DNA reads TGTGCCAGCAGCTTCGACAGGGGGTACACTGAAGCTTTCTTT. It codes for CASSFDRGYTEAFF.

The chain couples TRBV2 to TRBJ2-1; 8 positions agree with TRBD1. J lost 1 base, V lost 4 bases, and 6 bases had no gene match. Germline V gene data show CDR1 as SNHLY and CDR2 as FYNNEI. This CDR3 has 16 residues. CDR3 loop: CASSGRQGSSYNEQFF. In nucleotides, the CDR3 is TGTGCCAGCAGTGGCCGACAGGGGAGTTCCTACAATGAGCAGTTCTTC.

In its sample, this clone was seen once. This chain links TRBV4-1 with TRBJ2-5; D remains unclear. Trimming cost V 4 bases and J 2 bases, with 14 bases left between them. Germline V gives CDR1 MGHRA, CDR2 YSYEKL. The CDR3 has 15 amino acids. The CDR3 loop is CASSRAQYPQETQYF. CDR3 bases: TGCGCCAGCAGCCGAGCACAGTACCCACAAGAGACCCAGTACTTC.

To note about this clone: The germline gene is not matched at one end of the junction; a read error may be the cause. V is TRBV7-7 and J is TRBJ2-5; D gene uncertain. CDR3 length: 13 residues. The germline V gene encodes CDR1 SSHAT and CDR2 FNYEAQ (reference sequence). CDR3 nucleotide sequence: TGTGCTAGCAGCTCCTACCAAAAGGAGACCCAGTACTTC. Encoded protein: CASSSYQKETQYF.

This chain connects TRBV6-1 to TRBJ1-2; 7 bases fit TRBD1. V shed 1 base and J 7 bases; nucleotides not matched to a gene: 6. CDR1 and CDR2 (germline): MNHNS, SASEGT. The CDR3 contains 14 residues. CDR3 sequence: CASSEGGGSRGYTF. The DNA of the CDR3 is TGTGCCAGCAGTGAAGGAGGGGGCAGTCGTGGCTACACCTTC.

Only one count was recorded for this clone. The chain carries TRBV10-3 and TRBJ2-1; unclear D gene. V lost 0 bases to trimming and J lost 2 bases, with 8 bases between them. The CDR3 length is 15 residues. Germline values: CDR1 ENHRY, CDR2 SYGVKD. This chain's CDR3 is CAISESHTTYNEQFF. For the CDR3, the DNA is TGTGCCATCAGTGAGTCCCACACAACCTACAATGAGCAGTTCTTC.

The sample holds one count of this clone. The chain carries TRBV28 and TRBJ2-1, with a possible D match to TRBD2 (6 bases). V dropped 7 bases and J dropped 1 base, with 8 bases sitting between them. This CDR3 has 13 residues. From germline, CDR1 is MDHEN and CDR2 SYDVKM. The CDR3 sequence: CASMDYSYNEQFF. CDR3 in DNA: TGTGCCAGCATGGACTATTCCTACAATGAGCAGTTCTTC.